Below are 4 T cell receptor beta chains sequenced from a single sample in a study of blood T cell repertoires in COVID-19. Libraries were prepared by immunoSEQ multiplex PCR; TCRdb keeps only in-frame clonotypes and omits some of them. The sample carries hundreds of thousands of clones, approximately 88% recorded once. Sequencing was done on a sample of PBMCs or T cells enriched from blood (not recorded which). All receptors derive from a man aged 55 to 70 who had recovered from COVID-19.

The chain is built from TRBV5-1 and TRBJ2-1, with 10 bases fitting TRBD1. This CDR3 comprises 19 residues. CDR1 and CDR2 from the germline V gene are SGHRS and YFSETQ. With V trimmed by 6 bases and J by 4 bases, 19 bases remained unmatched. CDR3 coding DNA: TGCGCCAGCAATGATAGACCGAAACCACCGGGACAGGGGTACAATGAGCAGTTCTTC. It translates to CASNDRPKPPGQGYNEQFF.

This clone was picked up a small number of times. This CDR3 is also generated by other DNA sequences in the sample. V usage is TRBV14 and J usage is TRBJ1-2, with D possibly being TRBD1 (6 bases). The length of the CDR3 is 13 residues. CDR1 and CDR2 from the germline V gene are SGHDN and FVKESK. Trimming cost V 1 base and J 6 bases, with 9 bases left between them. Here the CDR3 reads CASSQAGVHGYTF. For the CDR3, the DNA is TGTGCCAGCAGCCAAGCAGGGGTTCATGGCTACACCTTC.

The chain recombines TRBV9 with TRBJ2-1; 9 nucleotides match TRBD2. Germline CDR1 is SGDLS and CDR2 is YYNGEE. Losses at the gene ends were 2 bases for V and 9 bases for J; bases not matched to a gene: 3. The CDR3 totals 13 residues. CDR3 DNA: TGTGCCAGCAGCGTTATAGCGGGAGCTGAGCAGTTCTTC. This codes for CASSVIAGAEQFF.

This clone showed up just a few times. The chain uses TRBV7-2 and TRBJ1-2; weak D call: TRBD1 (6 bases). V was shortened by 6 bases and J by 4 bases, with 15 bases between the two germline ends. This CDR3 has 14 amino acids. Per germline, CDR1 SGHTA and CDR2 FQGNSA. The CDR3 here is CASRRQDGVYGYTF. CDR3 in DNA: TGTGCCAGCAGGAGACAGGACGGGGTCTATGGCTACACCTTC.